The T cell receptor beta chain under discussion was sequenced for a study of blood T cells in healthy people across ages. Study results and caveats: The study found more naive CD4+ cells and higher diversity in long-lived than aged donors. Older individuals had lower TCR beta diversity per million T cells (the decline was roughly linear). The study regarded diversity estimates from one million T cells as underestimates.

Then a second PCR, running roughly 7 to 11 cycles, was carried out with a sample-barcoded 5' primer and a J-beta primer mix. Every single cDNA molecule received a tag from a template-switch adaptor with 12 random nucleotides. TCRdb used MiXCR to reprocess the 5' RACE reads, holding one entry per CDR3 protein. The table lists roughly 500,000 distinct CDR3 sequences, 25% to 30% of them singletons. About this clonotype itself: The target antigen is unknown.

Germline CDR1 and CDR2: KGHSH and LQKENI. This CDR3 is 15 amino acids long. With V trimmed by 2 bases and J by 5 bases, 5 bases remained unmatched. This chain joins TRBV18 and TRBJ1-1, with TRBD1 matching 10 bases. Material: blood. The TCR was taken from a woman between 65 and 79 years old in good health. The CDR3 nucleotides read TGTGCCAGCTCACCAAGGACAGGGGGGTCAACTGAAGCTTTCTTT. Residues: CASSPRTGGSTEAFF.